A single sample is the source of the 19 T cell receptor beta chains below, sequenced in a study of blood T cell repertoires in COVID-19. The method was immunoSEQ multiplex PCR; TCRdb's version includes in-frame clones alone and lacks a portion of them. The repertoire holds 85,000 to 130,000 clones, with under 90% as singletons. Sequences were obtained from peripheral blood. Receptor source: a woman aged 55-75 years with acute or convalescent COVID-19.

V and J are TRBV19 and TRBJ2-1, with TRBD1 identical over 10 bases. V shed 6 bases and J 10 bases; nucleotides not matched to a gene: 18. The CDR3 spans 17 residues. CDR1 and CDR2 (germline): LNHDA, SQIVND (reference sequence). CDR3 region: CASRPYTGTGVSTEQFF. In DNA, the CDR3 is TGTGCCAGTAGGCCGTACACCGGGACAGGGGTCTCGACGGAGCAGTTCTTC.

The genes are TRBV18 and TRBJ1-4, with 7 bases matching TRBD1. V shed 4 bases, J shed 3 bases, and the junction held 2 bases outside the gene matches. Looked up from germline, CDR1 is KGHSH and CDR2 is LQKENI. This CDR3 region has 14 residues. The CDR3 sequence: CASSQGASNEKLFF. The CDR3 nucleotides are TGTGCCAGCTCACAGGGGGCTTCTAATGAAAAACTGTTTTTT.

This sequence joins TRBV29-1 and TRBJ2-7; D possibly corresponds to TRBD1 (6 bases). The CDR3 consists of 14 residues. Germline-derived CDR1 and CDR2 are SQVTM and ANQGSEA. V was cut by 4 bases and J by 0 bases, with 13 bases left in between. This CDR3 is CSVVSGVSSYEQYF. In nucleotides, the CDR3 is TGCAGCGTTGTATCAGGGGTGAGCTCCTACGAGCAGTACTTC.

The V gene is TRBV11-2, the J gene TRBJ2-5, with D perhaps TRBD2 (5 bases). The CDR3 loop spans 13 amino acids. Germline loops: CDR1 SGHAT, CDR2 FQNNGV. Deletions cut 5 bases from V and 2 bases from J, with 9 bases between. This CDR3 reads CASSGSGQETQYF. CDR3 nucleotide sequence: TGTGCCAGCAGCGGGAGTGGACAAGAGACCCAGTACTTC.

The J gene is TRBJ1-1, the V gene TRBV7-9, with D perhaps matching TRBD1 (5 bases). The germline V gene encodes CDR1 SEHNR and CDR2 FQNEAQ (reference sequence). The germline V and J ends were trimmed by 0 bases and 4 bases, with 12 bases remaining between them. The CDR3 has 15 amino acids. CDR3 sequence reads: CASSLAGVKITEAFF. The CDR3, as DNA: TGTGCCAGCAGCTTAGCAGGGGTGAAGATCACTGAAGCTTTCTTT.

The CDR3 here is CASRPRTGAVYEQYF. Here the CDR3 DNA reads TGTGCCAGCAGACCCCGGACAGGGGCCGTCTACGAGCAGTACTTC. The chain couples TRBV28 to TRBJ2-7; 9 bases are a match to TRBD1. The CDR3 is 15 amino acids. V lost 6 bases, J lost 3 bases, and 9 bases stayed unmatched. Germline V CDR1 and CDR2: MDHEN, SYDVKM.

This clone was recorded a few times. This chain connects TRBV5-1 to TRBJ1-2; a possible D gene is TRBD1 (5 bases). The V gene's germline CDR1 is SGHRS and CDR2 YFSETQ. This CDR3 region has 13 residues. Trimming left V 7 bases short and J 8 bases short, with 18 bases between. The CDR3 DNA reads TGCGCCAGCTTCGAGTCGCGGGGGAGCGGCTACACCTTC. It codes for CASFESRGSGYTF. The entire variable domain, with the rest obtained from reference TRBV5-1 and TRBJ1-2, is as follows: KAGVTQTPRYLIKTRGQQVTLSCSPISGHRSVSWYQQTPGQGLQFLFEYFSETQRNKGNFPGRFSGRQFSNSRSEMNVSTLELGDSALYLCASFESRGSGYTFGSGTRLTVV.

The genes are TRBV7-6 and TRBJ2-5; 11 nucleotides agree with TRBD2. The CDR3 runs 16 residues. J was trimmed by 1 base and V by 5 bases; bases with no gene match: 6. Germline V gives CDR1 SGHVS, CDR2 FNYEAQ. CDR3 DNA: TGTGCCAGCAGCAGATCTAGCGGGGGGCTCCAAGAGACCCAGTACTTC. Protein product: CASSRSSGGLQETQYF. The full variable domain, in which reference TRBV7-6 and TRBJ2-5 provide the parts outside the CDR3, is GAGVSQSPRYKVTKRGQDVALRCDPISGHVSLYWYRQALGQGPEFLTYFNYEAQQDKSGLPNDRFSAERPEGSISTLTIQRTEQRDSAMYRCASSRSSGGLQETQYFGPGTRLLVL.

V is TRBV6-5 and J is TRBJ1-2; 7 nucleotides line up with TRBD1. The V gene's germline CDR1 is MNHEY and CDR2 SVGAGI. The length of the CDR3 is 14 residues. After removal of 7 bases from V and 7 bases from J, the junction contained 12 bases not matched to a gene. As DNA, the CDR3 is TGTGCCAGCACGCACAGGGGACCGGAGCGTGGCTACACCTTC. Translation: CASTHRGPERGYTF.

DNA of the CDR3: TGTGCCAGCAGCCAGGTCTTCGGCCGGAGGGGAGGGACCCAGTACTTC. Translation: CASSQVFGRRGGTQYF. V gene TRBV4-2 combines with J gene TRBJ2-5; the D gene is possibly TRBD2 (6 bases). The V end lost 3 bases, the J end lost 7 bases, and 21 bases lay between the germline ends. The germline gives CDR1 LGHNA, CDR2 YNFKEQ. There are 16 residues in the CDR3.

This clone was counted a few times. The genes are TRBV28 and TRBJ2-7; possibly TRBD2 for D (6 bases). The CDR3 extends over 15 amino acids. The V and J ends lost 2 bases and 3 bases respectively, with 14 bases between them. Germline V gene lookup returns CDR1 MDHEN and CDR2 SYDVKM. CDR3 in amino acids: CASSLDGAGLYEQYF. CDR3 coding DNA: TGTGCCAGCAGTTTAGATGGGGCGGGACTCTACGAGCAGTACTTC.

The V and J genes are TRBV18 and TRBJ2-3, with 12 bases identical to TRBD2. The V and J ends lost 3 bases and 6 bases, in that order; junction bases with no gene match: 10. The CDR3 length is 17 residues. In germline, CDR1 is KGHSH, CDR2 LQKENI. The CDR3 protein is CASSPSLAGGRLDTQYF. DNA of the CDR3: TGTGCCAGCTCACCCTCCCTAGCGGGGGGGCGATTGGATACGCAGTATTTT. Together with reference TRBV18 and TRBJ2-3, the CDR3 gives the full variable domain: NAGVMQNPRHLVRRRGQEARLRCSPMKGHSHVYWYRQLPEEGLKFMVYLQKENIIDESGMPKERFSAEFPKEGPSILRIQQVVRGDSAAYFCASSPSLAGGRLDTQYFGPGTRLTVL.

The chain recombines TRBV7-3 with TRBJ2-1; D is possibly TRBD2 (6 bases). The CDR3 totals 15 residues. Trimming removed 1 base from V and 12 bases from J, with 19 bases in between. Germline V lookup: CDR1 SGHTA, CDR2 FQGTGA. The CDR3, as DNA: TGTGCCAGCAGCTTAAGGGACTCTCCCCGAACGGGGCAGTTCTTC. Protein: CASSLRDSPRTGQFF.

V and J are TRBV2 and TRBJ2-1, with D possibly being TRBD1 (5 bases). CDR3 length: 14 residues. Germline loops: CDR1 SNHLY, CDR2 FYNNEI. Trimming took off 6 bases at V and 0 bases at J, with 9 bases between the two ends. CDR3 residues: CASSRASSYNEQFF. CDR3 in DNA: TGTGCCAGCAGCAGGGCAAGCTCCTACAATGAGCAGTTCTTC.

This clone occurred once. The chain couples TRBV5-1 to TRBJ1-1; D unresolved. Germline V CDR1 and CDR2: SGHRS, YFSETQ. V lost 4 bases, J lost 2 bases, and 15 bases lay in between. This CDR3 spans 15 amino acids. The CDR3 spells CASSDLFGGNTEAFF. CDR3 bases: TGCGCCAGCAGCGACTTGTTTGGCGGAAACACTGAAGCTTTCTTT.

The chain employs TRBV14 and TRBJ2-1; 12 positions match TRBD2. Unmatched junction bases numbered 4, after V lost 6 bases and J lost 7 bases. Germline lookup yields CDR1 SGHDN and CDR2 FVKESK. This CDR3 spans 14 amino acids. The CDR3 DNA is TGTGCCAGCAGACTAGCGGGAGGTGGAAATGAGCAGTTCTTC. The encoded protein is CASRLAGGGNEQFF.

The chain combines TRBV7-2 with TRBJ2-7; 10 positions agree with TRBD1. The CDR3 is made up of 14 amino acids. The V gene end was trimmed by 4 bases and the J gene end by 5 bases; junction bases not matched to a gene: 5. Germline CDR1 reads SGHTA; CDR2 reads FQGNSA. CDR3: CASSSTGGRNEQYF. CDR3 bases: TGTGCCAGCAGCTCGACAGGGGGCAGGAACGAGCAGTACTTC.

The chain recombines TRBV25-1 with TRBJ1-1; weak D call: TRBD1 (5 bases). Germline V CDR1 and CDR2: MGHDK, SYGVNS. The CDR3 has 16 amino acids. The V end was cut by 3 bases, the J end by 4 bases, with 18 bases between. The CDR3 region is CASSDKGHTGGTEAFF. The CDR3 DNA reads as TGTGCCAGCAGTGACAAAGGGCATACCGGGGGCACTGAAGCTTTCTTT. Using reference TRBV25-1 and TRBJ1-1 for the parts outside the CDR3, the full variable domain is EADIYQTPRYLVIGTGKKITLECSQTMGHDKMYWYQQDPGMELHLIHYSYGVNSTEKGDLSSESTVSRIRTEHFPLTLESARPSHTSQYLCASSDKGHTGGTEAFFGQGTRLTVV.

The chain is built from TRBV19 and TRBJ1-5; 7 bases match TRBD1. Germline CDR1 LNHDA, CDR2 SQIVND (reference sequence). The CDR3 is 17 amino acids. V lost 6 bases to trimming and J lost 2 bases; unmatched junction nucleotides: 13. For the CDR3, the DNA is TGTGCCAGTAGAGATACGGACAGGTCTTCCGGCAATCAGCCCCAGCATTTT. It is translated as CASRDTDRSSGNQPQHF. Drawing the rest from reference TRBV19 and TRBJ1-5, the complete variable domain is DGGITQSPKYLFRKEGQNVTLSCEQNLNHDAMYWYRQDPGQGLRLIYYSQIVNDFQKGDIAEGYSVSREKKESFPLTVTSAQKNPTAFYLCASRDTDRSSGNQPQHFGDGTRLSIL.